This T cell receptor beta chain was profiled in a study of fetal regulatory T cell absence and autoimmunity. Study in general: Exocrine pancreas autoimmunity occurred in IPEX patients lacking clinical diabetes.

Regarding this clone: Its specificity is unknown.

The survey-level immunoSEQ assay was used. Data came from immunoSEQ multiplex PCR; TCRdb stores just in-frame clones and leaves some out. The repertoire holds around 100,000 clones, with about three quarters as singletons. Whole-study findings and limits: Some top pancreas TCR clones were over 95-fold enriched versus cord blood. TRB gene family usage was broadly similar in cord blood and pancreas.

The CDR3 loop spans 16 amino acids. The germline gives CDR1 SEHNR, CDR2 FQNEAQ (reference sequence). V was cut by 5 bases and J by 0 bases, with 14 bases left in between. This TCR was sampled from a male donor with IPEX syndrome. The material sequenced was pancreas tissue. The V and J genes are TRBV7-9 and TRBJ1-3, with D perhaps matching TRBD1 (6 bases). CDR3 coding DNA: TGTGCCAGCAGCCGCACAGGGTTAAGCTCTGGAAACACCATATATTTT. This codes for CASSRTGLSSGNTIYF.